The 9 T cell receptor beta chains reported below all come from one sample, sequenced in a study of shared clonotypes between healthy human individuals (TCRdb year 2020). The library came from the immunoSEQ multiplex PCR assay. The immuneACCESS repertoire file appears here via TCRdb, limited to in-frame rearrangements. These files lack a portion of the clones; in checked studies, under half of the deficit traces to unresolved V genes, and the cause of the others is not known. A total of about 510,000 clones appear in this sample, 96% of them only once. The ten largest clonotypes hold less than 0.06% of the sample. The sample was naive CD4+ T cells sorted from blood. The meaning of the sample's cell subset or site label: CD45RA+ positively selected. The receptors shown here come from a woman younger than 45 in good health.

V usage is TRBV28 and J usage is TRBJ2-3, with D unclear. Germline V gene lookup returns CDR1 MDHEN and CDR2 SYDVKM. This CDR3 is built from 11 residues. Trimming cost V 8 bases and J 10 bases, with 13 bases left between them. The CDR3 loop is CASASPGAQYF. CDR3 bases: TGTGCCAGCGCCTCCCCAGGAGCGCAGTATTTT.

With respect to this clone: Other DNA sequences within the sample encode an identical CDR3. In DNA, the CDR3 is TGTGCCAGCAGTTACTCGACGGGGGACACTGAAGCTTTCTTT. The encoded protein is CASSYSTGDTEAFF. V and J are TRBV6-5 and TRBJ1-1; D is possibly TRBD1 (5 bases). Germline V gene data show CDR1 as MNHEY and CDR2 as SVGAGI. The CDR3 has 14 amino acids. Trimming pared 0 bases from V and 3 bases from J, leaving 8 bases between.

This clone was detected only once. The chain couples TRBV6-6 to TRBJ2-7, with TRBD2 as a possible D gene (5 bases). Trimming removed 6 bases from V and 5 bases from J, with 17 bases in between. CDR1 is MNHNY and CDR2 is SVGAGI in the germline V gene (reference sequence). This CDR3 spans 14 amino acids. As DNA, the CDR3 is TGTGCCAGCAGCCCCGCGGGTCTTGTCCACGAGCAGTACTTC. Translated, it gives CASSPAGLVHEQYF.

This clone was counted only a few times. CDR3 in DNA: TGTGCCAGTAGTCCAACAGGGACCGATCAGCCCCAGCATTTT. Amino acids: CASSPTGTDQPQHF. This sequence joins TRBV19 and TRBJ1-5; weak D call: TRBD1 (6 bases). The CDR3 runs to 14 residues. The germline V gene encodes CDR1 LNHDA and CDR2 SQIVND (reference sequence). V lost 5 bases, J lost 5 bases, and 13 bases lay in between.

The chain joins TRBV5-4 to TRBJ2-1; 10 positions agree with TRBD2. The CDR3 totals 17 residues. Germline V gene data show CDR1 as SGHNT and CDR2 as YYREEE (reference sequence). V gave up 3 bases and J gave up 4 bases; unmatched junction bases: 10. The CDR3 region has the DNA TGTGCCAGCAGCTCAGGGGGAGGACTAGCGGAGTACAATGAGCAGTTCTTC. This codes for CASSSGGGLAEYNEQFF.

This CDR3 reads CASSYSGLAGFEQYF. The DNA for the CDR3 is TGTGCCAGCAGTTACTCAGGGCTAGCGGGGTTCGAGCAGTACTTC. The J gene is TRBJ2-7, the V gene TRBV6-5, with 9 bases fitting TRBD2. Trimming took 0 bases from V and 6 from J; bases not matched to a gene: 6. Looked up from germline, CDR1 is MNHEY and CDR2 is SVGAGI. The CDR3 sequence is 15 residues long.

CDR3: CASTRRPGRSYNEQFF. The CDR3 bases are TGTGCCAGTACCCGGAGGCCCGGGAGATCCTACAATGAGCAGTTCTTC. This sequence joins TRBV27 and TRBJ2-1, with D perhaps matching TRBD2 (6 bases). With 9 bases removed from V and 1 base from J, the gap between germline ends came to 19 bases. There are 16 residues in the CDR3. CDR1 is MNHEY and CDR2 is SMNVEV in the germline V gene (reference sequence).

The chain is built from TRBV27 and TRBJ2-2, with D possibly TRBD1 on 5 matching bases. Trimming took off 3 bases at V and 1 base at J, with 9 bases between the two ends. The CDR3 is made up of 15 amino acids. The germline V gene encodes CDR1 MNHEY and CDR2 SMNVEV (reference sequence). Here the CDR3 reads CASSFDRLNTGELFF. The CDR3 DNA is TGTGCCAGCAGTTTTGACAGATTGAACACCGGGGAGCTGTTTTTT.

The J gene is TRBJ2-7, the V gene TRBV18, with D perhaps given as TRBD1 or TRBD2 (6 bases each). Germline values: CDR1 KGHSH, CDR2 LQKENI. The CDR3 runs 14 residues. Trimming took 2 bases from V and 5 from J, leaving 13 bases between them. The CDR3: CASSPRPGANEQYF. CDR3 coding DNA: TGTGCCAGCTCACCAAGGCCGGGGGCGAACGAGCAGTACTTC.